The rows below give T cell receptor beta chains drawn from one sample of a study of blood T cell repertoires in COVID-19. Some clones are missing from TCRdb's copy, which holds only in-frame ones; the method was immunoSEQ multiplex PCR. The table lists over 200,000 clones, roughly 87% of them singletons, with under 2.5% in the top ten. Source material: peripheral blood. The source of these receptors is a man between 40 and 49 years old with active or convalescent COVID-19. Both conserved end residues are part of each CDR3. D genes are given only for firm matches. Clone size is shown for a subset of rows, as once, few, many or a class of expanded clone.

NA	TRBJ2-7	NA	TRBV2	TGTGCCAGCAGTGGTCGGGGATACTACGAGCAGTACTTC	CASSGRGYYEQYF
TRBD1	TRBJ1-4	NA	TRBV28	TGTGCCAGCACGCCGACAGGGGGGTACCCTAATGAAAAACTGTTTTTT	CASTPTGGYPNEKLFF
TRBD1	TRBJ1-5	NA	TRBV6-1	TGTGCCAGCAGTGAAGAACAGGGGGATCAGCCCCAGCATTTT	CASSEEQGDQPQHF
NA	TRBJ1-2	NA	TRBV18	TGTGCCAGCTCCCGCGGGGGGGGCGCGGTTTCGGATAACACCTTC	CASSRGGGAVSDNTF
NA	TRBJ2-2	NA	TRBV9	TGTGCCAGCCGGAGACAGGGAGGAAGCGCCGGGGAGCTGTTTTTT	CASRRQGGSAGELFF
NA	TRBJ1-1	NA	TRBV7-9	TGTGCCAGCAGCCCTCGGACAGAGATGAACACTGAAGCTTTCTTT	CASSPRTEMNTEAFF
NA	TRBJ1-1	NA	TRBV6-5	TGTGCCAGCAGTTACTCGGTAGTGAACACTGAAGCTTTCTTT	CASSYSVVNTEAFF
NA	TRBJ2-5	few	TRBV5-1	TGCGCCAGCAGCTCACAAGAGACCCAGTACTTC	CASSSQETQYF
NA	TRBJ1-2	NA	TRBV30	TGTGCCTGGAGTGTATTAGTCCGCTATGGCTACACCTTC	CAWSVLVRYGYTF
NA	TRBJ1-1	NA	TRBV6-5	TGTGCCAGCCTCCCAGGGTCCCTGAACACTGAAGCTTTCTTT	CASLPGSLNTEAFF
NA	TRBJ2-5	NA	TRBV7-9	TGTGCCAGCAGCACCGACAGTGTCTTCGAAGAGACCCAGTACTTC	CASSTDSVFEETQYF
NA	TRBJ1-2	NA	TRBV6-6	TGTGCCAGCAGTCTCCCCTGGGGGGAGAGGTATGGCTACACCTTC	CASSLPWGERYGYTF
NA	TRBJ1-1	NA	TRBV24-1	TGTGCCACCAGTGATTTGGACGGGGTGGGAGCTTTCTTT	CATSDLDGVGAFF
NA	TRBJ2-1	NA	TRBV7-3	TGTGCCAGCAGCTTAGGAGGGGATGAGCAGTTCTTC	CASSLGGDEQFF
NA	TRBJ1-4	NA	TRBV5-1	TGCGCCAGCAGCTTGAGGGGGATTAATAATGAAAAACTGTTTTTT	CASSLRGINNEKLFF
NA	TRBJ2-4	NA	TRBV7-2	TGTGCCAGCAGCTTACAATGGTCAGGGGACATTCAGTACTTC	CASSLQWSGDIQYF
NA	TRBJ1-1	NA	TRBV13	TGTGCCAGCAGCCTGGCGGGGCCGAACACTGAAGCTTTCTTT	CASSLAGPNTEAFF
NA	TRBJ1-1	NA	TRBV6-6	TGTGCCAGCAGTTACTATCGGGAGAGCACTGAAGCTTTCTTT	CASSYYRESTEAFF
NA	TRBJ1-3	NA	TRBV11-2	TGTGCCAGCAGCTTAGGACAGCCCTTGGGGGGAAACACCATATATTTT	CASSLGQPLGGNTIYF
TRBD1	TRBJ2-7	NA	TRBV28	TGTGCCAGCAGTCCCGGACAGGCCCCCTACGAGCAGTACTTC	CASSPGQAPYEQYF